The rows below give T cell receptor beta chains drawn from one sample of a study of beta chain features in type 1 diabetes. Clones were sequenced by immunoSEQ multiplex PCR, and TCRdb holds only the in-frame ones, with some missing. Found here are roughly 180,000 clones, 13% of them singletons; the top ten hold about 0.58%. Sequencing input: central memory CD4+ T cells from blood. Every receptor here comes from a woman between 18 and 29 years old in good health. Both conserved end residues are part of each CDR3. D genes are given only for firm matches. Part of the rows lack a size; the others show once, few, many or a class for expanded clones.

DNA: TGCAGTGCTAGAGCCGGGAGGCCGTACTTC
CDR3: CSARAGRPYF
V: TRBV20-1
J: TRBJ2-7
size: -
D: TRBD2

DNA: TGCGCCAGCAGCCAAGGGGACTTACCTGAAGCTTTCTTT
CDR3: CASSQGDLPEAFF
V: TRBV4-3
J: TRBJ1-1
size: -
D: -

DNA: TGTGCCAGCAGCCTGGACAGCTATAATGAAAAACTGTTTTTT
CDR3: CASSLDSYNEKLFF
V: TRBV16
J: TRBJ1-4
size: few
D: -

DNA: TGTGCCAGCTACCCCGGGACTTTACAAGAGACCCAGTACTTC
CDR3: CASYPGTLQETQYF
V: TRBV2
J: TRBJ2-5
size: -
D: -

DNA: TGTGCTAGTGGCCTCGGACAGGGGAAAGAGACGTTGTACTTC
CDR3: CASGLGQGKETLYF
V: TRBV12-5
J: TRBJ2-5
size: few
D: TRBD1

DNA: TGTGCCAGCAGCCCTAGGGGAGGGACAGATACGCAGTATTTT
CDR3: CASSPRGGTDTQYF
V: TRBV11-2
J: TRBJ2-3
size: few
D: TRBD2

DNA: TGCGCCAGCAGCCAAGAATTGTCGGGGAATCAGCCCCAGCATTTT
CDR3: CASSQELSGNQPQHF
V: TRBV4-3
J: TRBJ1-5
size: -
D: -

DNA: TGTGCCAGCAGCCCCGGACTAGCGGGAGAGACCCAGTACTTC
CDR3: CASSPGLAGETQYF
V: TRBV5-4
J: TRBJ2-5
size: -
D: TRBD2

DNA: TGCAGCGTTGGCGGACTAGCGGGAGGGGGGTACAATGAGCAGTTCTTC
CDR3: CSVGGLAGGGYNEQFF
V: TRBV29-1
J: TRBJ2-1
size: few
D: TRBD2

DNA: TGTGCCAGCAGCCGCCTGGGGCTAGATACGCAGTATTTT
CDR3: CASSRLGLDTQYF
V: TRBV11-2
J: TRBJ2-3
size: many
D: -

DNA: TGTGCCAGCAGGGGTGGACTAGCGGGGTACAATGAGCAGTTCTTC
CDR3: CASRGGLAGYNEQFF
V: TRBV28
J: TRBJ2-1
size: -
D: TRBD2

DNA: TGTGCCAGCAGCGCAGCGGGTCCGGACGAGCAGTACTTC
CDR3: CASSAAGPDEQYF
V: TRBV7-9
J: TRBJ2-7
size: -
D: -

DNA: TGTGCCAGCAGCTTAAACGGCGGGAGGGCCACGGATGAGCAGTTCTTC
CDR3: CASSLNGGRATDEQFF
V: TRBV7-3
J: TRBJ2-1
size: few
D: TRBD2

DNA: TGTGCCAGCTCACCGAGGACAGAGAACAATGAGCAGTTCTTC
CDR3: CASSPRTENNEQFF
V: TRBV18
J: TRBJ2-1
size: -
D: -

DNA: TGTGCCAGCAGCTTCGGGGACAGGAACACCGGGGAGCTGTTTTTT
CDR3: CASSFGDRNTGELFF
V: TRBV7-9
J: TRBJ2-2
size: -
D: TRBD1

DNA: TGTGCCAGCAGCTCGCAGTGGTACAATGAGCAGTTCTTC
CDR3: CASSSQWYNEQFF
V: TRBV7-2
J: TRBJ2-1
size: many
D: -

DNA: TGTGCCACCCATTCCCCAACGGCTGAAGCTTTCTTT
CDR3: CATHSPTAEAFF
V: TRBV28
J: TRBJ1-1
size: few
D: -